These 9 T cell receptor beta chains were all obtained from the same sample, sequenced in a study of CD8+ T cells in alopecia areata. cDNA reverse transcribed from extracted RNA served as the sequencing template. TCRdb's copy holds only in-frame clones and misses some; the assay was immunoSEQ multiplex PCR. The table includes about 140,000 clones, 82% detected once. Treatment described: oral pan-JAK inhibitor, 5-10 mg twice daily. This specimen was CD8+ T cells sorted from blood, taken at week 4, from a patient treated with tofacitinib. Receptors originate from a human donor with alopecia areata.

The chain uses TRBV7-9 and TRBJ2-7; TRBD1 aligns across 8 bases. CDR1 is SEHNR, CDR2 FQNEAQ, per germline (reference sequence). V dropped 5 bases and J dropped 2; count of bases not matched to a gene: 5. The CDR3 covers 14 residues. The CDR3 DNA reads TGTGCCAGCAGCCCGACAGGGGCCCCCTACGAGCAGTACTTC. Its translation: CASSPTGAPYEQYF.

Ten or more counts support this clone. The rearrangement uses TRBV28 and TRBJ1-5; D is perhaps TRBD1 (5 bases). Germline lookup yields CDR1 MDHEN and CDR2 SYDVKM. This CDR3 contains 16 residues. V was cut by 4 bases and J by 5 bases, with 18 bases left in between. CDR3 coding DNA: TGTGCCAGCAGTTCGACACCAGGGCGAGGGGATCAGCCCCAGCATTTT. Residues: CASSSTPGRGDQPQHF.

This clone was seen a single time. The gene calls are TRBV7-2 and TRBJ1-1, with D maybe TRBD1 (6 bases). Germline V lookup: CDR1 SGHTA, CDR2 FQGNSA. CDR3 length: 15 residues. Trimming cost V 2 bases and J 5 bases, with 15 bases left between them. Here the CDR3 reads CASSLSGRGITEAFF. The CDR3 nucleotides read TGTGCCAGCAGCTTATCAGGCAGGGGAATTACTGAAGCTTTCTTT.

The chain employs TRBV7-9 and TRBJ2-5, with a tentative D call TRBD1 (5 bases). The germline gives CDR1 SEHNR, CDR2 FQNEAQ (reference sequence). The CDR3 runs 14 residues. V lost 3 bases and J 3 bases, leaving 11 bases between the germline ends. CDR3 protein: CASSFLQEEETQYF. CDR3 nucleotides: TGTGCCAGCAGCTTTTTACAGGAAGAAGAGACCCAGTACTTC.

CDR3 residues: CASSVGGTDQETQYF. In DNA form, the CDR3 reads TGTGCCAGCAGCGTAGGAGGGACAGACCAAGAGACCCAGTACTTC. The chain joins TRBV9 to TRBJ2-5; 7 bases line up with TRBD1. CDR1 is SGDLS, CDR2 YYNGEE, per germline. Trimming at V came to 0 bases and at J to 0 bases, leaving 2 bases not matched to a gene. The CDR3 length is 15 residues.

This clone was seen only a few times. In DNA form, the CDR3 reads TGTGCCAGCAGTGCTCGGGCAGCCTCCCTCCAAGAGACCCAGTACTTC. Its translation is CASSARAASLQETQYF. The chain employs TRBV6-1 and TRBJ2-5; D not certain. Between the trimmed V and J ends, which lost 4 bases and 1 base, there was a span of 16 bases. There are 16 residues in the CDR3. The germline CDR1 and CDR2 sequences are MNHNS and SASEGT.

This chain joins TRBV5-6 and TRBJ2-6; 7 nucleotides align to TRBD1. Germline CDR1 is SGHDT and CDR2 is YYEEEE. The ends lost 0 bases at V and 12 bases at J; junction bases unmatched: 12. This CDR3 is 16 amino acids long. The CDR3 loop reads CASSLVQGPSWTVLTF. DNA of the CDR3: TGTGCCAGCAGCTTGGTACAGGGGCCGAGTTGGACCGTCCTGACTTTC.

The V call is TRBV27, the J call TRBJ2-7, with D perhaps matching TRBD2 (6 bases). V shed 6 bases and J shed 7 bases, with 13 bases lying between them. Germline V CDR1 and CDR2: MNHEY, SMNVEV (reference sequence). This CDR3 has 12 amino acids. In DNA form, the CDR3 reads TGTGCCAGCAGCCCAACCGCGGGGGAGCAGTACTTC. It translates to CASSPTAGEQYF.

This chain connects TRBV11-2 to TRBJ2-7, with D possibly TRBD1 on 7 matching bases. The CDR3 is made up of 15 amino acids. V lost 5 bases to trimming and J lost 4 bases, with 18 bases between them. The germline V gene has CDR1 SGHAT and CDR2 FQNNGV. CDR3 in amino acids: CASSTGAGPWYEQYF. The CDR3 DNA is TGTGCCAGCAGCACAGGGGCGGGACCGTGGTACGAGCAGTACTTC. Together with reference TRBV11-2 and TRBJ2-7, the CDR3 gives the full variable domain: EAGVAQSPRYKIIEKRQSVAFWCNPISGHATLYWYQQILGQGPKLLIQFQNNGVVDDSQLPKDRFSAERLKGVDSTLKIQPAKLEDSAVYLCASSTGAGPWYEQYFGPGTRLTVT.